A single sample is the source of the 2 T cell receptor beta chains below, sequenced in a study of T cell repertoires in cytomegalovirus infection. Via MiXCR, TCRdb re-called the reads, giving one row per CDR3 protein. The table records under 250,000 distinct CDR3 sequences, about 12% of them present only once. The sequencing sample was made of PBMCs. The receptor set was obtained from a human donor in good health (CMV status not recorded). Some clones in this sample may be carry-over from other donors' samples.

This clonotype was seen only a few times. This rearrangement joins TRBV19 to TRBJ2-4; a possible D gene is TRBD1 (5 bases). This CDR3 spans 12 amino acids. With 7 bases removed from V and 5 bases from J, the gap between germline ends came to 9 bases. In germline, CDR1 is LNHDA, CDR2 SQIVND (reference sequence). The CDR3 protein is CASTDSQNIQYF. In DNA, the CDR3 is TGTGCCAGTACCGACAGCCAAAACATTCAGTACTTC.

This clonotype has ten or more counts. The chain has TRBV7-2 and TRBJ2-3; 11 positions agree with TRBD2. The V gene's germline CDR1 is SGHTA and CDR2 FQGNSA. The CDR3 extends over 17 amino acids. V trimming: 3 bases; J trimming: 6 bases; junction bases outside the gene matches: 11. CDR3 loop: CASSFGSLAGGGDTQYF. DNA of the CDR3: TGTGCCAGCAGCTTCGGGTCTCTAGCGGGGGGAGGGGATACGCAGTATTTT.